This passage covers 16 T cell receptor beta chains from one sample sequenced in a study of blood T cell repertoires in COVID-19. Assay: immunoSEQ multiplex PCR; the TCRdb copy retains only in-frame clones and omits some. Found here are approximately 290,000 clones, approximately 90% of them singletons; the top ten hold approximately 0.84%. The sequencing input was peripheral blood. Receptor source: a man in his thirties or forties with acute or convalescent COVID-19.

The V call is TRBV5-1, the J call TRBJ1-2, with 10 bases that match TRBD1. CDR1 and CDR2 (germline): SGHRS, YFSETQ. There are 17 residues in the CDR3. Trimming removed 0 bases from V and 4 bases from J; junction bases left unmatched: 9. As DNA, the CDR3 is TGCGCCAGCAGCTTGGCCTCTGGGACAGGGGTCGTCTATGGCTACACCTTC. Translated, it gives CASSLASGTGVVYGYTF.

V gene TRBV2 combines with J gene TRBJ1-5; TRBD1 is a possible D gene (5 bases). This CDR3 is built from 14 residues. Germline-derived CDR1 and CDR2 are SNHLY and FYNNEI. Trimming left V 3 bases short and J 10 bases short, with 16 bases between. The CDR3 loop reads CASSDGGEIIPQHF. DNA of the CDR3: TGTGCCAGCAGTGATGGGGGGGAGATCATACCCCAGCATTTT.

The rearrangement uses TRBV7-9 and TRBJ2-3, with TRBD1 matching 8 bases. The germline V gene has CDR1 SEHNR and CDR2 FQNEAQ (reference sequence). This CDR3 region has 13 residues. V shed 3 bases and J 7 bases; nucleotides not matched to a gene: 3. CDR3 bases: TGTGCCAGCAGCTTTGACAGGGGTTATACGCAGTATTTT. Protein product: CASSFDRGYTQYF.

This clone showed up just a few times. The CDR3 coding sequence is TGCGCCAGCAGCCAAGAGGTCGCGGGGCGGAACGAGCAGTACTTC. This gives the protein CASSQEVAGRNEQYF. The chain combines TRBV4-1 with TRBJ2-7; D perhaps matches TRBD2 (6 bases). Trimming took 0 bases from V and 5 from J, leaving 14 bases between them. The germline gives CDR1 MGHRA, CDR2 YSYEKL. The CDR3 consists of 15 residues.

This clone was observed once. The chain combines TRBV11-2 with TRBJ2-6, with D perhaps matching TRBD1 (5 bases). This CDR3 is built from 17 residues. V lost 2 bases and J 0 bases, leaving 11 bases between the germline ends. Looked up from germline, CDR1 is SGHAT and CDR2 is FQNNGV. CDR3 protein: CASSLRRQHSGANVLTF. DNA for the CDR3: TGTGCCAGCAGCTTACGTCGACAGCACTCTGGGGCCAACGTCCTGACTTTC.

This clone is a singleton in its sample. Germline and junction disagree at one end, which may indicate a read error. The chain carries TRBV7-7 and TRBJ2-5; 9 nucleotides align to TRBD1. The CDR3 contains 14 residues. Per the germline V gene, CDR1 is SSHAT and CDR2 is FNYEAQ (reference sequence). CDR3 residues: CASSENRGLETQYF. For the CDR3, the DNA is TGTGCTAGCAGCGAAAACAGGGGGCTAGAGACCCAGTACTTC.

V usage is TRBV19 and J usage is TRBJ1-1, with 9 nucleotides matching TRBD1. CDR1 and CDR2 (germline): LNHDA, SQIVND (reference sequence). Trimming cost V 6 bases and J 1 base; bases outside gene matches: 3. The CDR3 runs 14 residues. CDR3 DNA: TGTGCCAGTAGCGAACAGGGGGCGAACACTGAAGCTTTCTTT. Translated: CASSEQGANTEAFF.

The genes are TRBV4-1 and TRBJ1-2; D gene unclear. V dropped 1 base and J dropped 6 bases, with 12 bases sitting between them. CDR1 is MGHRA, CDR2 YSYEKL, per germline. The CDR3 loop spans 14 amino acids. In DNA form, the CDR3 reads TGCGCCAGCAGCCAAGGCTCCTCGAGGGATGGCTACACCTTC. It specifies CASSQGSSRDGYTF.

The count of this clone is one. This chain links TRBV6-5 with TRBJ1-6, with a possible D match to TRBD1 (6 bases). This CDR3 has 15 residues. The V gene lost 0 bases and the J gene lost 10 bases, with 13 bases spanning the gap. Germline CDR1 and CDR2: MNHEY and SVGAGI. The CDR3 sequence: CASSYSTGGTSPLHF. CDR3 sequence (DNA): TGTGCCAGCAGTTACTCGACGGGGGGCACCTCACCCCTCCACTTT.

The CDR3 protein is CASSTPGQGTSPLHF. The CDR3 coding sequence is TGTGCCAGCAGTACGCCGGGACAGGGGACTTCACCCCTCCACTTT. The J gene is TRBJ1-6, the V gene TRBV28; TRBD1 matches at 10 bases. The CDR3 is 15 residues long. CDR1 is MDHEN, CDR2 SYDVKM, per germline. V shed 5 bases, J shed 9 bases, and the junction held 7 bases outside the gene matches.

This clone was found once. The chain has TRBV6-1 and TRBJ2-2; D ambiguous. The germline V gene has CDR1 MNHNS and CDR2 SASEGT. The CDR3 spans 13 residues. V dropped 5 bases and J dropped 0 bases, with 4 bases sitting between them. DNA for the CDR3: TGTGCCAGCAGTCCGGCGAACACCGGGGAGCTGTTTTTT. This codes for CASSPANTGELFF.

The gene calls are TRBV6-6 and TRBJ2-5; a possible D gene is TRBD2 (5 bases). The CDR3 is made up of 12 amino acids. V was trimmed by 8 bases and J by 5 bases, leaving 12 bases between them. The germline CDR1 and CDR2 sequences are MNHNY and SVGAGI (reference sequence). CDR3 protein: CASGRAGETQYF. CDR3 nucleotides: TGTGCCAGCGGGCGGGCTGGTGAGACCCAGTACTTC.

This sequence joins TRBV5-1 and TRBJ1-2; 7 positions agree with TRBD1. Germline CDR1 and CDR2: SGHRS and YFSETQ. The V gene end was trimmed by 3 bases and the J gene end by 7 bases; junction bases not matched to a gene: 6. The length of the CDR3 is 13 residues. CDR3 nucleotide sequence: TGCGCCAGCAGCTCCACAGGGGTCCCTGGCTACACCTTC. Translating it yields CASSSTGVPGYTF.

The gene calls are TRBV10-3 and TRBJ2-1; tentatively, D is TRBD2 (6 bases). CDR3 length: 14 residues. Looked up from germline, CDR1 is ENHRY and CDR2 is SYGVKD. V gave up 8 bases and J gave up 8 bases, with 19 bases separating them. The CDR3 coding sequence is TGTGCCATCGGACCGGGACTGCCTTTAGATGAGCAGTTCTTC. This translates into CAIGPGLPLDEQFF.

The chain carries TRBV28 and TRBJ2-7; D might be TRBD1 (5 bases). The V end was cut by 7 bases, the J end by 0 bases, with 13 bases between. The CDR3 extends over 14 amino acids. Germline CDR1 reads MDHEN; CDR2 reads SYDVKM. Here the CDR3 DNA reads TGTGCCAGCATTTACAGGCGCTACTCCTACGAGCAGTACTTC. Its protein product is CASIYRRYSYEQYF.

The rearrangement joins TRBV20-1 to TRBJ1-4, with D perhaps TRBD1 (6 bases). The CDR3 extends over 11 amino acids. Trimming cost V 6 bases and J 7 bases, with 9 bases left between them. Germline-derived CDR1 and CDR2 are DFQATT and SNEGSKA (reference sequence). The CDR3 loop reads CSARQVEKLFF. The CDR3 coding sequence is TGCAGTGCACGACAGGTTGAAAAACTGTTTTTT.